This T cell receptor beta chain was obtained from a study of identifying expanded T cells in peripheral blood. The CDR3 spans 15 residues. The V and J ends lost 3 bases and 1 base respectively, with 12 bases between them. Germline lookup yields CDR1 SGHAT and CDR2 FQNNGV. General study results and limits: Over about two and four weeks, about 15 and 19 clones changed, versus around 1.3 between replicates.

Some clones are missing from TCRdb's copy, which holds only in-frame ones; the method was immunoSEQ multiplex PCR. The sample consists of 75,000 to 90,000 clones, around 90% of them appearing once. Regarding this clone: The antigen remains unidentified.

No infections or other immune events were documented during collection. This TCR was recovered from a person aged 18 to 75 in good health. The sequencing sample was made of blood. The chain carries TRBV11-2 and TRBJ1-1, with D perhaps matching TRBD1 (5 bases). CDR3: CASSLSGQANTEAFF. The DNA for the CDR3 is TGTGCCAGCAGCTTGTCCGGACAAGCGAACACTGAAGCTTTCTTT.